The TCR beta chain under discussion was sequenced for a study of graft-versus-host responses after intestinal transplantation. Worth noting for this clone: Antigen unknown.

Clones were read by immunoSEQ multiplex PCR, and TCRdb kept only the in-frame ones, dropping some. The sample records about 90,000 clones, roughly 90% being singletons. The receptor's source is a human donor who received an intestinal transplant. Sequencing used unstimulated CD4+ T cells sorted from spleen or lymph node cells, obtained before intestinal transplant.

The CDR3 DNA is TGTGCCAGCAGTTTACCGCAGGGGGTAGCCTATGGCTACACCTTC. Translation gives CASSLPQGVAYGYTF. This chain links TRBV28 with TRBJ1-2; 7 bases align to TRBD1. This CDR3 is built from 15 residues. From germline, CDR1 is MDHEN and CDR2 SYDVKM. The J segment lost 4 bases and the V segment lost 2 bases, leaving 7 bases of the junction unmatched.